This T cell receptor beta chain was found in a study of blood T cell repertoires in COVID-19. Study-wide background: Acute and convalescent COVID-19 samples came from the United States, Italy and Spain.

The germline V gene has CDR1 SEHNR and CDR2 FQNEAQ (reference sequence). The CDR3 runs 13 residues. Trimming shortened V by 5 bases and J by 3 bases, and 10 bases separated the two germline ends. Study processing details: Cell counts per sample came from amplifying reference gene primers. The protocol was immunoSEQ multiplex PCR, while the TCRdb copy is restricted to in-frame clones and leaves out a portion. That table gives V, J and clone size, and the DNA gave D and trimming. Here the sample spans some 91,000 clones, approximately 80% being singletons. Sequenced: peripheral blood. The chain is built from TRBV7-9 and TRBJ1-2; D not certain. The clonotype was recovered from a man between 65 and 85 years old with acute or convalescent COVID-19. The CDR3 loop reads CASSPTVDYGYTF. The CDR3 bases are TGTGCCAGCAGCCCGACTGTGGACTATGGCTACACCTTC.